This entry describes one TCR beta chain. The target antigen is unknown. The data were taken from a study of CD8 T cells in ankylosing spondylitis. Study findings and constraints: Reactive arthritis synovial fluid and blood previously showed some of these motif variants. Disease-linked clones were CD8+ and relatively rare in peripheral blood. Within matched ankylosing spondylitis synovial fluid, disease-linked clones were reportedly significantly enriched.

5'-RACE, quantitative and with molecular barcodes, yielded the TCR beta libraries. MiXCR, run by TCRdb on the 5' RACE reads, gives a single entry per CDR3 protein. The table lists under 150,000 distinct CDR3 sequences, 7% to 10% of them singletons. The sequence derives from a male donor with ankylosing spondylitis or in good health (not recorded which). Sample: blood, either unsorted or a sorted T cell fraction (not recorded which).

CDR3 in amino acids: CASSLVPDTEAFF. Written as DNA, the CDR3 is TGTGCCAGCAGCTTAGTCCCAGACACTGAAGCTTTCTTT. This sequence joins TRBV7-2 and TRBJ1-1; no reliable D call. CDR3 length equals 13 residues. The V gene lost 1 base and the J gene lost 3 bases, with 6 bases spanning the gap. The germline V gene has CDR1 SGHTA and CDR2 FQGNSA.